The 8 T cell receptor beta chains listed next were all sequenced from one sample in a study of T cell repertoires in cytomegalovirus infection. TCRdb passed the reads through MiXCR, listing each CDR3 protein once. The sample shows around 770,000 distinct CDR3 sequences, roughly 28% of them seen only once. The antigens these receptors bind are not known. Source: cultured CD8+ T cells from PBMCs, taken from culture after CMV antigen stimulation. Receptors were obtained from a human donor in good health (CMV status not recorded). Some clones in this sample may be carry-over from other donors' samples.

A few counts support this clonotype. The chain is built from TRBV7-9 and TRBJ1-2; 7 bases align to TRBD1. J lost 4 bases, V lost 3 bases, and 5 bases had no gene match. Looked up from germline, CDR1 is SEHNR and CDR2 is FQNEAQ (reference sequence). The CDR3 runs to 14 residues. The CDR3 nucleotides read TGTGCCAGCAGCTTCCATGACAGGGCCTATGGCTACACCTTC. This sequence encodes CASSFHDRAYGYTF. The full variable domain, in which reference TRBV7-9 and TRBJ1-2 provide the parts outside the CDR3, is DTGVSQNPRHKITKRGQNVTFRCDPISEHNRLYWYRQTLGQGPEFLTYFQNEAQLEKSRLLSDRFSAERPKGSFSTLEIQRTEQGDSAMYLCASSFHDRAYGYTFGSGTRLTVV.

This clonotype has more than one count but fewer than ten. The J gene is TRBJ2-1, the V gene TRBV24-1; 9 positions match TRBD1. CDR3 size: 18 residues. Germline-derived CDR1 and CDR2 are KGHDR and SFDVKD. Trimming took 4 bases from V and 0 from J; bases not matched to a gene: 9. Written as DNA, the CDR3 is TGTGCCACCAGTGAGGACAGGGGTTTTAAGATCTCCTACAATGAGCAGTTCTTC. Translating gives CATSEDRGFKISYNEQFF.

The V gene is TRBV12-3 or TRBV12-4, the J gene TRBJ2-4; D uncertain. The CDR3 is 12 residues long. The V end lost 11 bases, the J end lost 7 bases, and 15 bases lay between the germline ends. The CDR3: CASQRYWNIQYF. The CDR3 DNA is TGTGCCTCCCAGAGGTACTGGAACATTCAGTACTTC.

V is TRBV25-1 and J is TRBJ1-4; a possible D gene is TRBD1 (5 bases). Germline CDR1 is MGHDK and CDR2 is SYGVNS. CDR3 length: 13 amino acids. Deletions cut 6 bases from V and 5 bases from J, with 10 bases between. The CDR3 sequence is CASRATVNEKLFF. The CDR3, as DNA: TGTGCCAGCAGGGCGACAGTGAATGAAAAACTGTTTTTT.

The chain combines TRBV4-2 with TRBJ2-7, with D uncertain. This CDR3 spans 15 amino acids. Trimming left V 3 bases short and J 0 bases short, with 12 bases between. The germline V gene has CDR1 LGHNA and CDR2 YNFKEQ. CDR3 residues: CASSQESSSSYEQYF. The CDR3, as DNA: TGTGCCAGCAGCCAGGAGTCCTCGAGCTCCTACGAGCAGTACTTC.

This clonotype was seen a few times. The chain links TRBV27 to TRBJ2-7, with D perhaps TRBD1 (6 bases). Trimming stripped 6 bases from V and 4 bases from J, with 16 bases between. CDR3 size: 14 residues. Germline V gene sequence: CDR1 MNHEY, CDR2 SMNVEV (reference sequence). The CDR3 DNA reads TGTGCCAGCAGCCCCGGGACACCGACATACGAGCAGTACGTC. Translation gives CASSPGTPTYEQYV.

This clonotype was counted at least ten times. The rearrangement uses TRBV6-1 and TRBJ1-4, with TRBD1 identical over 8 bases. The germline CDR1 and CDR2 sequences are MNHNS and SASEGT. The CDR3 covers 14 residues. V was clipped by 6 bases and J by 5 bases; unmatched bases: 5. CDR3 DNA sequence: TGTGCCAGCAGCGACGGACAGGGAAATGAAAAACTGTTTTTT. Its protein product is CASSDGQGNEKLFF.

The V gene is TRBV6-2 or TRBV6-3, the J gene TRBJ2-5; maybe TRBD2 (6 bases). CDR3 length: 15 residues. Trimming pared 4 bases from V and 1 base from J, leaving 13 bases between. Germline CDR1 reads MNHEY; CDR2 reads SVGEGT. The CDR3 loop reads CASSSRDFSQETQYF. CDR3 DNA: TGTGCCAGCAGTTCCAGGGACTTTAGCCAAGAGACCCAGTACTTC.